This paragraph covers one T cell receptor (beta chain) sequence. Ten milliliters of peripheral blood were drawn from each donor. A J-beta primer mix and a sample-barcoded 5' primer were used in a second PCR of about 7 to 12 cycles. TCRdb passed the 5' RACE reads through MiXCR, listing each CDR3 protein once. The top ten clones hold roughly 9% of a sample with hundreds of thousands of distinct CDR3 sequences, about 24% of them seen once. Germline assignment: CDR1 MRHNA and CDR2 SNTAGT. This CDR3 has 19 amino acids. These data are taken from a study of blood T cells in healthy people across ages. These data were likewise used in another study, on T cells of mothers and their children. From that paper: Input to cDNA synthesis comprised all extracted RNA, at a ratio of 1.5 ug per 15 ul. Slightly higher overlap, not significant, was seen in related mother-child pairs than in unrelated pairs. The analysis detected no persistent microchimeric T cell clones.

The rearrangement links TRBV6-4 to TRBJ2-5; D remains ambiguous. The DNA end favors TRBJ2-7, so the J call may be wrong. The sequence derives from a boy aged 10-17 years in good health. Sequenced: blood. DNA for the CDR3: TGTGCCAGCAGTGACTCGAAATCGTCTCGGGTGGATGTACTAAGCGAGCAGTACTTC. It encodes CASSDSKSSRVDVLSEQYF.